These 20 T cell receptor beta chains share one sample of origin, sequenced in a study of T cells in Graves' hyperthyroidism and ophthalmopathy. It was RNA transcripts that yielded the amplified TCR beta CDR3 regions. The HTBI set primed first-round TCR CDR3 RT-PCR. MiXCR was run by TCRdb on the multiplex PCR reads, yielding one entry per CDR3 protein. This table has almost 500,000 distinct CDR3 sequences, around a fifth appearing once. The sequenced sample consisted of blood. These receptors all stem from a woman between 65 and 79 years old with Graves' ophthalmopathy.

The V call is TRBV5-6, the J call TRBJ2-2; maybe TRBD2 (6 bases). CDR1 is SGHDT and CDR2 is YYEEEE in the germline V gene. V was pared by 0 bases and J by 4 bases, with 10 bases between. The CDR3 is 15 amino acids. CDR3 sequence: CASSLAPAGTGELFF. CDR3 nucleotides: TGTGCCAGCAGCTTGGCCCCAGCGGGCACCGGGGAGCTGTTTTTT.

This clonotype was seen more than once but under ten times. J is TRBJ2-1 and V is TRBV20-1, with TRBD1 identical over 7 bases. J gave up 4 bases and V 6 bases, and 9 bases lay outside the gene matches. The germline V gene has CDR1 DFQATT and CDR2 SNEGSKA (reference sequence). The length of the CDR3 is 14 residues. The CDR3 spells CSAQGDPNYNEQFF. The CDR3 nucleotides read TGCAGTGCGCAGGGGGACCCAAATTACAATGAGCAGTTCTTC.

In its sample, this clonotype was seen many times. V gene TRBV6-1 combines with J gene TRBJ1-1; D is ambiguous. This CDR3 comprises 14 residues. In germline, CDR1 is MNHNS, CDR2 SASEGT. V was shortened by 6 bases and J by 1 base, with 12 bases between the two germline ends. CDR3 sequence (DNA): TGTGCCAGCAGCTGGGGAAGACAGAACACTGAAGCTTTCTTT. Its translation is CASSWGRQNTEAFF.

This clonotype was recorded a few times. The V gene is TRBV20-1, the J gene TRBJ1-2; no clear D gene. Trimming removed 3 bases from V and 4 bases from J, with 12 bases in between. Germline V CDR1 and CDR2: DFQATT, SNEGSKA (reference sequence). This CDR3 is built from 13 residues. The CDR3 DNA reads TGCAGTGCTAGGGAAAGGTCGATCTATGGCTACACCTTC. Residues: CSARERSIYGYTF.

This clonotype was recorded a few times. This chain joins TRBV6-2 or TRBV6-3 and TRBJ2-2; 11 bases are shared with TRBD2. Germline V gene lookup returns CDR1 MNHEY and CDR2 SVGEGT. Trimming removed 1 base from V and 6 bases from J; junction bases left unmatched: 7. This CDR3 contains 17 residues. CDR3 sequence reads: CASSYFGPGLAAGELFF. DNA of the CDR3: TGTGCCAGCAGTTACTTCGGTCCGGGACTAGCGGCCGGGGAGCTGTTTTTT.

The chain couples TRBV9 to TRBJ1-2, with TRBD1 identical over 11 bases. The CDR3 is 16 residues long. The V and J ends lost 2 bases and 6 bases, in that order; junction bases with no gene match: 9. Germline V CDR1 and CDR2: SGDLS, YYNGEE. The CDR3 protein is CASSVSGTGGEDGYTF. The CDR3 DNA reads TGTGCCAGCAGCGTCTCCGGGACAGGGGGGGAGGATGGCTACACCTTC.

This clonotype has just one count. This CDR3 is CAWSSGSRNQPQHF. The CDR3 DNA follows: TGTGCCTGGAGTTCCGGGAGCCGCAATCAGCCCCAGCATTTT. V gene TRBV30 combines with J gene TRBJ1-5; D remains unclear. V shed 2 bases and J shed 2 bases, with 10 bases lying between them. Per the germline V gene, CDR1 is GTSNPN and CDR2 is SVGIG (reference sequence). This CDR3 contains 14 residues.

With respect to this clonotype: It may be a read error: a sequence one base away is much more abundant. The rearrangement joins TRBV2 to TRBJ2-7; the D is unclear. Germline V gives CDR1 SNHLY, CDR2 FYNNEI. This CDR3 is 14 amino acids long. CDR3 region: CASSEDAMSYERYF. CDR3 bases: TGTGCCAGCAGTGAAGATGCGATGTCCTACGAGCGGTACTTC.

The table lists this clonotype with a few counts. The V gene is TRBV11-2, the J gene TRBJ2-7; D is possibly TRBD1 (6 bases). Trimming pared 5 bases from V and 3 bases from J, leaving 11 bases between. CDR3 length equals 13 residues. Germline assignment: CDR1 SGHAT and CDR2 FQNNGV. DNA of the CDR3: TGTGCCAGCAGCCCGGGACACGTCTACGAGCAGTACTTC. Translated, it gives CASSPGHVYEQYF.

This chain joins TRBV20-1 and TRBJ2-5; 13 nucleotides line up with TRBD2. The CDR3 is 15 amino acids. Germline CDR1 DFQATT, CDR2 SNEGSKA (reference sequence). V dropped 4 bases and J dropped 0; count of bases not matched to a gene: 2. For the CDR3, the DNA is TGCAGTGCTACTGGGACTAGCGGGGACCAAGAGACCCAGTACTTC. This sequence encodes CSATGTSGDQETQYF.

The sample holds many counts of this clonotype. The chain employs TRBV28 and TRBJ2-5; D is unresolved. The CDR3 spans 14 residues. Looked up from germline, CDR1 is MDHEN and CDR2 is SYDVKM. V shed 2 bases and J shed 5 bases, with 12 bases lying between them. The CDR3 spells CASSLIGFQETQYF. CDR3 DNA sequence: TGTGCCAGCAGTTTAATTGGGTTTCAGGAGACCCAGTACTTC.

This clonotype was detected ten times or more. The chain uses TRBV28 and TRBJ1-5; TRBD1 agrees at 7 bases. Germline CDR1 MDHEN, CDR2 SYDVKM. The CDR3 loop spans 17 amino acids. With 5 bases clipped from V and 3 bases from J, the junction kept 13 bases outside the gene matches. The CDR3 reads CASSTIWTGYYNQPQHF. CDR3 DNA: TGTGCCAGCAGTACCATTTGGACAGGTTATTACAATCAGCCCCAGCATTTT.

The chain combines TRBV3-1 with TRBJ1-2; TRBD1 agrees at 8 bases. Germline V gene data show CDR1 as LGHDT and CDR2 as YNNKEL (reference sequence). The CDR3 covers 14 residues. Germline trimming cut 4 bases from V and 6 bases from J; bases unmatched to any gene: 7. The CDR3 reads CASSPTGVYNGYTF. The CDR3 DNA is TGTGCCAGCAGCCCGACAGGGGTTTATAATGGCTACACCTTC.

This clonotype has just a few counts. V usage is TRBV28 and J usage is TRBJ2-4; perhaps D is TRBD1 or TRBD2 (6 bases each). The germline gives CDR1 MDHEN, CDR2 SYDVKM. V dropped 5 bases and J dropped 4 bases, with 15 bases sitting between them. The length of the CDR3 is 15 residues. Here the CDR3 DNA reads TGTGCCAGCAGTCTTTCGGGGGCGCGGAAAAACATTCAGTACTTC. Translation: CASSLSGARKNIQYF.

This sequence joins TRBV5-1 and TRBJ2-1, with 7 bases lining up with TRBD2. The J segment lost 9 bases and the V segment lost 0 bases, leaving 6 bases of the junction unmatched. The germline gives CDR1 SGHRS, CDR2 YFSETQ. The CDR3 spans 14 residues. This CDR3 is CASSLAWGGGEQFF. The CDR3 DNA follows: TGCGCCAGCAGCTTGGCCTGGGGGGGGGGTGAGCAGTTCTTC.

V and J are TRBV4-1 and TRBJ2-2, with TRBD2 identical over 11 bases. The CDR3 length is 17 residues. V was pared by 4 bases and J by 4 bases, with 8 bases of the junction left unmatched. Germline V CDR1 and CDR2: MGHRA, YSYEKL. The CDR3 bases are TGCGCCAGCAGCCCCGCCCTAGGACTAGCGGGCACCGGGGAGCTGTTTTTT. Translated, it gives CASSPALGLAGTGELFF.

The chain employs TRBV20-1 and TRBJ2-5; 13 nucleotides agree with TRBD2. CDR1 and CDR2 (germline): DFQATT, SNEGSKA (reference sequence). The CDR3 extends over 16 amino acids. The J segment lost 5 bases and the V segment lost 0 bases, leaving 6 bases of the junction unmatched. CDR3 coding DNA: TGCAGTGCTAGAGACAGGACTAGCGGGAGTTGGGAGACCCAGTACTTC. It codes for CSARDRTSGSWETQYF.

This chain uses TRBV12-3 or TRBV12-4 with TRBJ2-6; D assignment may be TRBD1 or TRBD2 (5 bases each). With 4 bases removed from V and 3 bases from J, the gap between germline ends came to 10 bases. The CDR3 consists of 15 residues. CDR3 region: CASSSRGRGANVLTF. CDR3 bases: TGTGCCAGCAGTTCGAGGGGCCGTGGGGCCAACGTCCTGACTTTC.

This clonotype was observed at least ten times. This chain uses TRBV2 with TRBJ2-5; D may correspond to TRBD1 or TRBD2 (5 bases each). Trimming cost V 6 bases and J 4 bases, with 18 bases left between them. The CDR3 is made up of 15 amino acids. Germline loops: CDR1 SNHLY, CDR2 FYNNEI. CDR3 in amino acids: CASRKPGPLTETQYF. CDR3 coding DNA: TGTGCCAGCAGGAAACCGGGACCCCTGACAGAGACCCAGTACTTC.

The V call is TRBV20-1, the J call TRBJ1-2; no firm D call. In germline, CDR1 is DFQATT, CDR2 SNEGSKA (reference sequence). The CDR3 loop spans 14 amino acids. Trimming took 4 bases from V and 1 from J, leaving 13 bases between them. The CDR3 region has the DNA TGCAGTGCTACTCCACTCCGAAATAACTATGGCTACACCTTC. Its translation is CSATPLRNNYGYTF.